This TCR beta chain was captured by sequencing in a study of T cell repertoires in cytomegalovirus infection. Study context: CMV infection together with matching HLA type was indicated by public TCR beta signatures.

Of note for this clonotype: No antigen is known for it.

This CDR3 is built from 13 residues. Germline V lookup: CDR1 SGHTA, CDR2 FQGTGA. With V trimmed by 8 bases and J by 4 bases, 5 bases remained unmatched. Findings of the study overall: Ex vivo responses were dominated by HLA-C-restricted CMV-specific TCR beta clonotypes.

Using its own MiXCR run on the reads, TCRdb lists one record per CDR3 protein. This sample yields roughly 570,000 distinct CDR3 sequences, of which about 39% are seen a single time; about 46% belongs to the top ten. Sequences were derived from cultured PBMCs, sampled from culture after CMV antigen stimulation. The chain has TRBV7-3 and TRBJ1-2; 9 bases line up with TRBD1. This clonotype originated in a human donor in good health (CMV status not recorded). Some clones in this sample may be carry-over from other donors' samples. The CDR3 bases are TGTGCCAGCGCCCCGACAGGGGGCTATGGCTACACCTTC. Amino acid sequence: CASAPTGGYGYTF.